Each of the 5 T cell receptor beta chains below was sequenced from the same sample in a study of T cells in Graves' hyperthyroidism and ophthalmopathy. From RNA transcripts, TCR beta CDR3 regions were amplified. HTBI primers were the set used in a first-round RT-PCR of the TCR CDR3. One entry per CDR3 protein, called by TCRdb with MiXCR from the multiplex PCR reads. Of under 800,000 distinct CDR3 sequences in the sample, 14% were seen once. Sequenced: blood. The receptor set was obtained from a young woman with Graves' hyperthyroidism.

This clonotype was counted ten times or more. V and J are TRBV6-1 and TRBJ2-7; D possibly uses TRBD1 or TRBD2 (5 bases each). The CDR3 spans 15 residues. Germline CDR1 reads MNHNS; CDR2 reads SASEGT. Deletions cut 5 bases from V and 6 bases from J, with 20 bases between. CDR3 DNA sequence: TGTGCCAGCAGTTTTACCGGGACGGGGCGGTCCGAGCAGTACTTC. Translation gives CASSFTGTGRSEQYF.

This clonotype was counted ten times or more. The chain uses TRBV30 and TRBJ1-5; D uncertain. V lost 1 base and J 2 bases, leaving 9 bases between the germline ends. This CDR3 spans 14 amino acids. Germline values: CDR1 GTSNPN, CDR2 SVGIG (reference sequence). This chain's CDR3 is CAWSARIGNQPQHF. The CDR3 bases are TGTGCCTGGAGTGCCCGAATAGGCAATCAGCCCCAGCATTTT.

The table lists this clonotype with a few counts. This may be a read error, as it is one base from a much larger clone. This chain connects TRBV18 to TRBJ1-1; D is perhaps TRBD1 (6 bases). This CDR3 is built from 15 residues. Per germline, CDR1 KGHSH and CDR2 LQKENI. V dropped 6 bases and J dropped 4 bases, with 18 bases sitting between them. The CDR3 bases are TGTGCCAGCTCCCGCTTAGGTGGGGGCAGCACTGAAGCTTTCTTT. The encoded protein is CASSRLGGGSTEAFF.

The genes are TRBV11-2 and TRBJ1-1; 8 bases fit TRBD1. CDR3 length equals 16 residues. The ends lost 5 bases at V and 6 bases at J; junction bases unmatched: 14. From germline, CDR1 is SGHAT and CDR2 FQNNGV. Here the CDR3 DNA reads TGTGCCAGCAGCCCCCGAAGGTCGCAGGGGGCGGCTGAAGCTTTCTTT. This codes for CASSPRRSQGAAEAFF.

The chain combines TRBV2 with TRBJ2-1; D unclear. Germline loops: CDR1 SNHLY, CDR2 FYNNEI. The CDR3 consists of 12 residues. V was shortened by 6 bases and J by 7 bases, with 10 bases between the two germline ends. CDR3 sequence: CASSLRRNEQFF. The CDR3 DNA reads TGTGCCAGCAGCTTAAGACGGAATGAGCAGTTCTTC.